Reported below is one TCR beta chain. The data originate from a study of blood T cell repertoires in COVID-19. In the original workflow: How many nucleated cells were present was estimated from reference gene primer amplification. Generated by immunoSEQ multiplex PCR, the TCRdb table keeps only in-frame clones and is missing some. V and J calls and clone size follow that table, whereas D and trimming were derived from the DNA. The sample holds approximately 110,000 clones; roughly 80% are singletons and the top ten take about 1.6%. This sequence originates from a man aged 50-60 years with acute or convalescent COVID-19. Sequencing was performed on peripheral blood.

In DNA form, the CDR3 reads TGTGCCAGCAGGGCCGAGGGGGGGGCTACGCAGTATTTT. It encodes CASRAEGGATQYF. The rearrangement joins TRBV6-6 to TRBJ2-3, with D possibly TRBD2 on 7 matching bases. CDR1 is MNHNY and CDR2 is SVGAGI in the germline V gene (reference sequence). This CDR3 contains 13 residues. Trimming stripped 6 bases from V and 8 bases from J, with 15 bases between.